The next 29 T cell receptor beta chains were all read from a single sample in a study of T-cell reconstitution after alpha-beta-depleted transplantation in children. Unique molecular identifiers were used to barcode this TCRbeta library. TCRdb analysed the PCR reads with MiXCR anew, one entry per CDR3 protein. The table shows fewer than 1 million distinct CDR3 sequences, with 16% occurring only once. The source material was PBMCs, mostly from graft donor cells, sampled 360 days after TCRalphabeta/CD19-depleted stem cell transplant. These receptors were collected from a male patient aged 10 to 17 who had a stem cell transplant for acute lymphoblastic leukemia, so the T cells may come from the graft donor.

This clonotype was picked up a small number of times. This chain uses TRBV11-2 with TRBJ2-1; 11 positions agree with TRBD2. CDR3 length: 17 residues. CDR1 is SGHAT, CDR2 FQNNGV, per germline. The V gene end was trimmed by 0 bases and the J gene end by 10 bases; junction bases not matched to a gene: 11. CDR3 amino acids: CASSLDFSSGRAGEQFF. CDR3 sequence (DNA): TGTGCCAGCAGCTTAGATTTTAGTAGCGGGAGGGCCGGGGAGCAGTTCTTC.

This sequence joins TRBV20-1 and TRBJ2-3, with 7 bases matching TRBD2. The CDR3 is made up of 11 amino acids. V trimming: 5 bases; J trimming: 7 bases; junction bases outside the gene matches: 3. CDR1 DFQATT and CDR2 SNEGSKA come from the germline V gene (reference sequence). CDR3 bases: TGCAGTGCTGGGAGGGAGAATACGCAGTATTTT. Amino acids: CSAGRENTQYF.

The V call is TRBV20-1, the J call TRBJ2-1; 10 nucleotides agree with TRBD2. With 5 bases clipped from V and 8 bases from J, the junction kept 12 bases outside the gene matches. Germline V gene data show CDR1 as DFQATT and CDR2 as SNEGSKA (reference sequence). CDR3 size: 15 residues. This CDR3 is CSAFRAGGPKDEQFF. The CDR3 DNA sequence: TGCAGTGCTTTCCGAGCGGGAGGGCCTAAGGATGAGCAGTTCTTC.

This clonotype was detected only a few times. This sequence joins TRBV27 and TRBJ2-3; 10 bases match TRBD2. The germline gives CDR1 MNHEY, CDR2 SMNVEV (reference sequence). J was trimmed by 1 base and V by 4 bases; bases with no gene match: 5. This CDR3 has 16 residues. In DNA form, the CDR3 reads TGTGCCAGCAGTTCTCTAGCGGGAGAGGGCACAGATACGCAGTATTTT. Its translation is CASSSLAGEGTDTQYF.

This clonotype was recorded a few times. The rearrangement joins TRBV27 to TRBJ2-3, with D hard to call. The V gene lost 8 bases and the J gene lost 4 bases, with 7 bases spanning the gap. Germline-derived CDR1 and CDR2 are MNHEY and SMNVEV (reference sequence). CDR3 length equals 11 residues. CDR3 DNA: TGTGCCAGCGGGGTCCCAGATACGCAGTATTTT. This translates into CASGVPDTQYF.

This clonotype was found a few times. J is TRBJ1-2 and V is TRBV5-1, with D maybe TRBD1 (5 bases). The CDR3 spans 13 residues. The germline V gene encodes CDR1 SGHRS and CDR2 YFSETQ. Between the trimmed V and J ends, which lost 3 bases and 6 bases, there was a span of 12 bases. CDR3 bases: TGCGCCAGCAGCTACGATCGGGGCCATGGCTACACCTTC. The encoded protein is CASSYDRGHGYTF. The full variable domain, rest sourced from reference TRBV5-1 and TRBJ1-2, is KAGVTQTPRYLIKTRGQQVTLSCSPISGHRSVSWYQQTPGQGLQFLFEYFSETQRNKGNFPGRFSGRQFSNSRSEMNVSTLELGDSALYLCASSYDRGHGYTFGSGTRLTVV.

This clonotype was seen a few times. The V gene is TRBV18, the J gene TRBJ1-5; D gene ambiguous. V shed 1 base and J shed 0 bases, with 7 bases lying between them. Germline-derived CDR1 and CDR2 are KGHSH and LQKENI. The CDR3 extends over 15 amino acids. The chain's CDR3 is CASSPLVHSNQPQHF. For the CDR3, the DNA is TGTGCCAGCTCACCACTTGTGCATAGCAATCAGCCCCAGCATTTT.

V usage is TRBV5-1 and J usage is TRBJ2-7; TRBD1 aligns across 8 bases. The ends lost 1 base at V and 7 bases at J; junction bases unmatched: 7. CDR1 and CDR2 (germline): SGHRS, YFSETQ. The CDR3 covers 14 residues. The CDR3 reads CASSLRDRKGEQYF. CDR3 DNA sequence: TGCGCCAGCAGCTTGAGGGACAGGAAGGGTGAGCAGTACTTC.

V and J are TRBV12-3 or TRBV12-4 and TRBJ2-3; a weak D match, TRBD2 (6 bases). V dropped 4 bases and J dropped 2 bases, with 10 bases sitting between them. The CDR3 spans 14 residues. CDR3 sequence: CASSWREHTDTQYF. The CDR3 nucleotides read TGTGCCAGCAGTTGGCGGGAACACACAGATACGCAGTATTTT.

This clonotype was detected only a few times. CDR3 sequence (DNA): TGCAGTGCCTGGCGCAATGAGCAGTTCTTC. This gives the protein CSAWRNEQFF. The chain has TRBV20-1 and TRBJ2-1; D unresolved. Germline CDR1 DFQATT, CDR2 SNEGSKA (reference sequence). Trimming removed 6 bases from V and 6 bases from J, with 6 bases in between. The length of the CDR3 is 10 residues.

This clonotype was recorded a few times. As DNA, the CDR3 is TGTGCCAGCTCACCCGGCCTACTAGCGGGAGCAGATACGCAGTATTTT. It is translated as CASSPGLLAGADTQYF. The chain recombines TRBV18 with TRBJ2-3; 11 positions match TRBD2. V lost 3 bases, J lost 4 bases, and 6 bases stayed unmatched. Germline V CDR1 and CDR2: KGHSH, LQKENI. The CDR3 runs 16 residues. Full variable domain (rest looked up from reference TRBV18 and TRBJ2-3): NAGVMQNPRHLVRRRGQEARLRCSPMKGHSHVYWYRQLPEEGLKFMVYLQKENIIDESGMPKERFSAEFPKEGPSILRIQQVVRGDSAAYFCASSPGLLAGADTQYFGPGTRLTVL.

The table lists this clonotype with many counts. This chain uses TRBV4-1 with TRBJ1-1; D unresolved. This CDR3 has 15 residues. Trimming removed 0 bases from V and 0 bases from J, with 8 bases in between. Germline values: CDR1 MGHRA, CDR2 YSYEKL. CDR3 region: CASSQEAGLNTEAFF. The CDR3 DNA is TGCGCCAGCAGCCAAGAAGCGGGGTTGAACACTGAAGCTTTCTTT.

The chain is built from TRBV7-3 and TRBJ2-3; TRBD1 matches at 8 bases. J gave up 2 bases and V 7 bases, and 8 bases lay outside the gene matches. From germline, CDR1 is SGHTA and CDR2 FQGTGA. This CDR3 has 15 residues. CDR3 region: CASTPRQGNTDTQYF. The CDR3 coding sequence is TGTGCCAGCACCCCTAGACAGGGGAACACAGATACGCAGTATTTT.

This clonotype has more than one count but fewer than ten. The chain uses TRBV29-1 and TRBJ1-1; 9 positions agree with TRBD1. Trimming removed 8 bases from V and 4 bases from J; junction bases left unmatched: 8. The CDR3 length is 13 residues. Germline CDR1 reads SQVTM; CDR2 reads ANQGSEA. The CDR3 here is CSFVGDRVTEAFF. The CDR3 DNA reads as TGCAGCTTTGTGGGGGACAGGGTCACTGAAGCTTTCTTT.

This clonotype has ten or more counts. This chain links TRBV4-1 with TRBJ2-7; no clear D gene. CDR3 length: 13 amino acids. V was clipped by 1 base and J by 1 base, with 5 bases between them. Germline V gene data show CDR1 as MGHRA and CDR2 as YSYEKL. The CDR3 bases are TGCGCCAGCAGCCAAGTTAATTCCTACGAGCAGTACTTC. Translating it yields CASSQVNSYEQYF.

This clonotype was counted a few times. The chain has TRBV13 and TRBJ2-7; D possibly uses TRBD1 or TRBD2 (6 bases each). In germline, CDR1 is PRHDT, CDR2 FYEKMQ (reference sequence). The CDR3 has 15 residues. V was shortened by 1 base and J by 3 bases, with 13 bases between the two germline ends. CDR3 nucleotides: TGTGCCAGCAGCTTAGAGGGGGGACACCTCTACGAGCAGTACTTC. Encoded protein: CASSLEGGHLYEQYF.

This clonotype was counted a few times. The chain recombines TRBV28 with TRBJ2-6, with D unresolved. Trimming took off 2 bases at V and 13 bases at J, with 9 bases between the two ends. This CDR3 has 12 residues. The germline gives CDR1 MDHEN, CDR2 SYDVKM. CDR3 sequence: CASSLGRSVLTF. The CDR3 DNA reads as TGTGCCAGCAGTTTAGGCAGGTCAGTCCTGACTTTC.

The chain uses TRBV20-1 and TRBJ2-7; no firm D call. The CDR3 has 14 amino acids. Trimming stripped 1 base from V and 7 bases from J, with 17 bases between. CDR1 DFQATT and CDR2 SNEGSKA come from the germline V gene (reference sequence). DNA for the CDR3: TGCAGTGCTAGAGCTTTCTACTCGGCTCTGGAGCAGTACTTC. Its translation is CSARAFYSALEQYF.

The chain uses TRBV20-1 and TRBJ2-2; tentatively, D is TRBD1 (5 bases). Germline V gives CDR1 DFQATT, CDR2 SNEGSKA (reference sequence). V lost 0 bases to trimming and J lost 8 bases, with 7 bases between them. This CDR3 region has 12 residues. The CDR3 sequence: CSARDQGGELFF. For the CDR3, the DNA is TGCAGTGCTAGAGATCAGGGTGGGGAGCTGTTTTTT.

There are a few counts of this clonotype. The CDR3 is CSARTGQGVNQPQHF. In DNA, the CDR3 is TGCAGTGCTCGGACGGGACAGGGGGTCAATCAGCCCCAGCATTTT. The chain couples TRBV20-1 to TRBJ1-5, with 11 bases matching TRBD1. The junction had 6 bases not matched to a gene; V was cut back by 5 bases and J by 3 bases. The CDR3 has 15 amino acids. CDR1 and CDR2 (germline): DFQATT, SNEGSKA (reference sequence).

This chain links TRBV10-3 with TRBJ2-7; perhaps TRBD2 as D (6 bases). CDR3 length: 13 amino acids. The germline V gene encodes CDR1 ENHRY and CDR2 SYGVKD. V was shortened by 4 bases and J by 6 bases, with 13 bases between the two germline ends. As DNA, the CDR3 is TGTGCCATCAGTGGAACTAGCTTCGGCGAGCAGTACTTC. Translation: CAISGTSFGEQYF.

This clonotype was picked up a small number of times. This chain uses TRBV12-3 or TRBV12-4 with TRBJ2-7, with 8 bases matching TRBD2. The CDR3 spans 15 residues. The V segment lost 5 bases and the J segment 3 bases; nucleotides outside the gene matches: 9. This CDR3 reads CASSTKREIYYEQYF. In DNA, the CDR3 is TGTGCCAGCAGTACAAAGCGGGAGATTTACTACGAGCAGTACTTC.

The sample holds many counts of this clonotype. V and J are TRBV24-1 and TRBJ2-7; D is ambiguous. Germline CDR1 and CDR2: KGHDR and SFDVKD. The CDR3 contains 12 residues. V dropped 5 bases and J dropped 3 bases, with 7 bases sitting between them. The CDR3 DNA reads as TGTGCCACCAGTGTAGGTAGCTACGAGCAGTACTTC. This encodes CATSVGSYEQYF.

CDR3 region: CASSLGGGYEKLFF. The CDR3 coding sequence is TGTGCCAGCAGCTTAGGGGGCGGGTATGAAAAACTGTTTTTT. The chain has TRBV7-8 and TRBJ1-4; perhaps TRBD1 as D (5 bases). Germline V gene sequence: CDR1 SGHVS, CDR2 FQNEAQ. The CDR3 runs 14 residues. The ends were cut back, 1 base at V and 6 bases at J, with 9 bases in the middle.

This clonotype was recorded a few times. This chain connects TRBV25-1 to TRBJ2-1, with D perhaps matching TRBD1 (5 bases). The CDR3 runs 15 residues. CDR1 and CDR2 (germline): MGHDK, SYGVNS. V lost 1 base to trimming and J lost 8 bases, with 15 bases between them. CDR3 loop: CASSELVTASDEQFF. For the CDR3, the DNA is TGTGCCAGCAGTGAATTAGTGACAGCATCGGATGAGCAGTTCTTC.

The chain employs TRBV4-1 and TRBJ2-7, with D perhaps matching TRBD2 (6 bases). Trimming removed 4 bases from V and 0 bases from J, with 10 bases in between. CDR3 size: 14 residues. Germline V gives CDR1 MGHRA, CDR2 YSYEKL. As DNA, the CDR3 is TGCGCCAGCAGCCCCGGAGGGCCCTCCTACGAGCAGTACTTC. Protein product: CASSPGGPSYEQYF.

V usage is TRBV9 and J usage is TRBJ2-4; TRBD1 matches at 8 bases. Per germline, CDR1 SGDLS and CDR2 YYNGEE. The CDR3 runs 14 residues. V lost 4 bases to trimming and J lost 6 bases; unmatched junction nucleotides: 6. The CDR3 DNA sequence: TGTGCCAGCAGCACAGGACAGGGTGGAAACATTCAGTACTTC. Protein product: CASSTGQGGNIQYF.

This clonotype showed up just a few times. The CDR3 region has the DNA TGTGCCAGCAGTTTATCCAGGGTGAACACTGAAGCTTTCTTT. This encodes CASSLSRVNTEAFF. This rearrangement joins TRBV27 to TRBJ1-1; tentatively, D is TRBD1 (5 bases). Trimming took off 0 bases at V and 0 bases at J, with 5 bases between the two ends. This CDR3 spans 14 amino acids. Germline CDR1 MNHEY, CDR2 SMNVEV (reference sequence).

This clonotype was seen a handful of times. This chain uses TRBV11-2 with TRBJ2-2; D may be TRBD2 (5 bases). This CDR3 spans 16 amino acids. In germline, CDR1 is SGHAT, CDR2 FQNNGV. V was pared by 3 bases and J by 4 bases, with 15 bases between. The CDR3 sequence is CASSFGLGSFTGELFF. In nucleotides, the CDR3 is TGTGCCAGCAGCTTCGGACTGGGGAGTTTCACCGGGGAGCTGTTTTTT.